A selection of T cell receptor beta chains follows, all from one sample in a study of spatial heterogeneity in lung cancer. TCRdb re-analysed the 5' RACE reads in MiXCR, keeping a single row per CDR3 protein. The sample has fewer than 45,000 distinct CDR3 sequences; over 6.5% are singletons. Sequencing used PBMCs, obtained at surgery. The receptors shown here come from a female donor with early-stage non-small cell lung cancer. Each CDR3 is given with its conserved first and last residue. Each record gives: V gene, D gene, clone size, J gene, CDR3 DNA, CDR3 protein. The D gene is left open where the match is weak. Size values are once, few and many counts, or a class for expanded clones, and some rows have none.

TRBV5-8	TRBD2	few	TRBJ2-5	TGTGCCAGCAGCTTGGTCGGAAGTAGCGGGGGCCCTAGGGAGACCCAGTACTTC	CASSLVGSSGGPRETQYF
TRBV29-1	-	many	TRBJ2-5	TGCAGCGTTGAAACGGGGGGCGCAGGGGAAGAGACCCAGTACTTC	CSVETGGAGEETQYF
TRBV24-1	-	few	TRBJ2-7	TGTGCCACCGGTTCCAGCGGGTACTACGAGCAGTACTTC	CATGSSGYYEQYF
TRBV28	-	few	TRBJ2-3	TGTGCCAGCAGTAAAACTAACACAGATACGCAGTATTTT	CASSKTNTDTQYF
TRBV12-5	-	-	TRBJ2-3	TGTGCTAGTGGTTTGGGGGGGCGAGGAGATACGCAGTATTTT	CASGLGGRGDTQYF
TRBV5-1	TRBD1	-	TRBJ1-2	TGCGCCAGCTCAACCGGGACAGGGGGCTATGGCTACACCTTC	CASSTGTGGYGYTF
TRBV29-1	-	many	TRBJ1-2	TGCAGCGTTGAAGGCTGGCAGGGAAGTGGCTACACCTTC	CSVEGWQGSGYTF
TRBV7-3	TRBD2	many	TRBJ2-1	TGTGCCAGCAGCTTGAGCGGGGTGAGCTCCTACAATGAGCAGTTCTTC	CASSLSGVSSYNEQFF
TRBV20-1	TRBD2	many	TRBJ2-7	TGCAGTGTAGGTAGCGGGGGCTCCTACGAGCAGTACTTC	CSVGSGGSYEQYF
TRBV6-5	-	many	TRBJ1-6	TGTGCCAGCAGTACTCGGACGGGAAGCTCCTATAATTCACCCCTCCACTTT	CASSTRTGSSYNSPLHF
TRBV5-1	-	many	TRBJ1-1	TGCGCCAGCAGCTTAGGGTTCGGTTGGGCAGAAGCTTTCTTT	CASSLGFGWAEAFF
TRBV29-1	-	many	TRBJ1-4	TGCAGCGCCCCCGAAACAGGATCCAACGAAAAACTGTTTTTT	CSAPETGSNEKLFF
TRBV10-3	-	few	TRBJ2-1	TGTGCCATCAGTGTCCGGGACAATGAGCAGTTCTTC	CAISVRDNEQFF
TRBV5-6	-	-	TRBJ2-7	TGTGCCAGCAGCCCCCGAGGAAGGGTAGGGACCTACGAGCAGTACTTC	CASSPRGRVGTYEQYF
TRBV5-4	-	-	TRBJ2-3	TGTGCCAGCAGCTTGTTAATCGTGGGGGAAGATACGCAGTATTTT	CASSLLIVGEDTQYF
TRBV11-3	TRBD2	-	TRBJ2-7	TGTGCCAGCAGCTTAGACGGCGGGGGGAACTACGAGCAGTACTTC	CASSLDGGGNYEQYF
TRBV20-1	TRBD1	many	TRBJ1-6	TGCAGTGCCGGGACAGGGGATTCACCCCTCCACTTT	CSAGTGDSPLHF
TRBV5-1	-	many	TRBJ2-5	TGCGCCAGCAGCCCGAGTGGGGGGCCACAAGAGACCCAGTACTTC	CASSPSGGPQETQYF
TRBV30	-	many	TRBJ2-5	TGTGCCTGGAGTGGGGACCACCAAGAGACCCAGTACTTC	CAWSGDHQETQYF
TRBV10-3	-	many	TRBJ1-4	TGTGCCATCAGTGAGGGACACTCCCCACCCAATGAAAAACTGTTTTTT	CAISEGHSPPNEKLFF
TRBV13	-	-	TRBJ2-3	TGTGCCAGCAGCAACCGGGGCACAGATACGCAGTATTTT	CASSNRGTDTQYF
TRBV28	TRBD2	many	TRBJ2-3	TGTGCCAGCAGCCGCCTAGCGGGGGCCACAGATACGCAGTATTTT	CASSRLAGATDTQYF
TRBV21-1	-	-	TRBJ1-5	TGTGCCAGCAGCAAAGCCGGGACAGGGAATCAGCCCCAGCATTTT	CASSKAGTGNQPQHF
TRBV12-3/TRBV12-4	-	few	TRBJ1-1	TGTGCCAGCAGCTCAGAGACAGTATTAAGGACTGAAGCTTTCTTT	CASSSETVLRTEAFF
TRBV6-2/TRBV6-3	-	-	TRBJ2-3	TGTGCCAGCAGTACTCCAGCAGTTGATACGCAGTATTTT	CASSTPAVDTQYF
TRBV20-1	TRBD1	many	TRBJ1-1	TGCAGTGCCCCCGGACAGGATGAAGCTTTCTTT	CSAPGQDEAFF
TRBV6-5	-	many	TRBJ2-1	TGTGCCAGCAGTCATGGGGGGGCTCCTTACCGGGCCAGCGTATACAATGAGCAGTTCTTC	CASSHGGAPYRASVYNEQFF
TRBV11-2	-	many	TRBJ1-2	TGTGCCAGCAGCGCGTCCCGGGGGCTCGCTGGCTACACCTTC	CASSASRGLAGYTF
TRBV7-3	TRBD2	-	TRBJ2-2	TGTGCCAGCAGCTTCCTAGCGGTTAACACCGGGGAGCTGTTTTTT	CASSFLAVNTGELFF
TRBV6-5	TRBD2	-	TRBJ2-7	TGTGCCAGCAGTCCCTTATGGACTAGCGACGAGCAGTACTTC	CASSPLWTSDEQYF
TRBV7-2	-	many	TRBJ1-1	TGTGCCAGCAGCTTAATACCTCCGGGGGCAGGCACTGAAGCTTTCTTT	CASSLIPPGAGTEAFF
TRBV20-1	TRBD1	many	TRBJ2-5	TGCAGTGCTCTGGACAGGGGAGAGACCCAGTACTTC	CSALDRGETQYF
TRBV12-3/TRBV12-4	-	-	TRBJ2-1	TGTGCCAGCAGTTTACGTCGTAATCCCAGAGGGGGGCAGTTCTTC	CASSLRRNPRGGQFF
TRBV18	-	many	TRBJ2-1	TGTGCCAGCTCACCACCGGGAAGTCCAGTTAACGGTGAGCAGTTCTTC	CASSPPGSPVNGEQFF
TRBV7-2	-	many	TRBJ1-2	TGTGCCAGCAGCTTAGGGTCCGTCAACTATGGCTACACCTTC	CASSLGSVNYGYTF
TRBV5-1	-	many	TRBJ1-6	TGCGCCAGCAGCTTGGACAGTGGGTCACCCCTCCACTTT	CASSLDSGSPLHF
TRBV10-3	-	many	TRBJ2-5	TGTGCCATCAGGGCGGCGTCGGGTGGAGAGACCCAGTACTTC	CAIRAASGGETQYF
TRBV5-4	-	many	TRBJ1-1	TGTGCCAGCAGCTTGGAGCCTTCGACAGCGATGAACACTGAAGCTTTCTTT	CASSLEPSTAMNTEAFF
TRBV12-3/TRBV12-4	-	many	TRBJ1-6	TGTGCCAGCAGTTTTAGGCGCAATAATTCACCCCTCCACTTT	CASSFRRNNSPLHF
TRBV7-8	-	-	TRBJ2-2	TGTGCCAGCAGCTTGAACAGCCCCGGGGAGCTGTTTTTT	CASSLNSPGELFF
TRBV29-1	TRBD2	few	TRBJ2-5	TGCAGCGTTGCTCCTAGCGGGGGAAGAGAGACCCAGTACTTC	CSVAPSGGRETQYF
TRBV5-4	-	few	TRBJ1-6	TGTGCCAGCAGAAACGCGGTTAGCAGTTCACCCCTCCACTTT	CASRNAVSSSPLHF
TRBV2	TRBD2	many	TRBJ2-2	TGTGCCAGTGGGACTAGCGAAGGCGGGGAGCTGTTTTTT	CASGTSEGGELFF
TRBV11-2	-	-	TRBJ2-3	TGTGCCAGCAGCTTAATGGAGATTACGACAGATACGCAGTATTTT	CASSLMEITTDTQYF
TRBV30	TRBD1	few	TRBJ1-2	TGTGCCTACGACAGGGAGTTAAACTATGGCTACACCTTC	CAYDRELNYGYTF
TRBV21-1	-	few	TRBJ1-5	TGTGCCAGCAGCAATGGGAGGCTGAGGTATAGCAATCAGCCCCAGCATTTT	CASSNGRLRYSNQPQHF
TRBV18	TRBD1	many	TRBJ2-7	TGTGCCAGCTCACCTGGACAGGGAATATCCCACGAGCAGTACTTC	CASSPGQGISHEQYF
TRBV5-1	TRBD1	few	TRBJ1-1	TGCGCCAGCAGCTGGACAGGGGGCAACACTGAAGCTTTCTTT	CASSWTGGNTEAFF
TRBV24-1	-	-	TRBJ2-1	TGTGCCACCCCCCCAAGGTGGGGCGGTGATGGGCAGTTCTTC	CATPPRWGGDGQFF
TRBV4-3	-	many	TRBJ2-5	TGCGCCAGCAGCCAAGTAAGAGCAGGGCGCGCGGAGACCCAGTACTTC	CASSQVRAGRAETQYF
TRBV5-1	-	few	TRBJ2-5	TGCGCCAGCAGCCCCCAAACAACAGGGACGGGTCAAGAGACCCAGTACTTC	CASSPQTTGTGQETQYF
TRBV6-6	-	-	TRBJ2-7	TGTGCCAGCAGTCGCCCTCAGGGATCCTACGAGCAGTACTTC	CASSRPQGSYEQYF